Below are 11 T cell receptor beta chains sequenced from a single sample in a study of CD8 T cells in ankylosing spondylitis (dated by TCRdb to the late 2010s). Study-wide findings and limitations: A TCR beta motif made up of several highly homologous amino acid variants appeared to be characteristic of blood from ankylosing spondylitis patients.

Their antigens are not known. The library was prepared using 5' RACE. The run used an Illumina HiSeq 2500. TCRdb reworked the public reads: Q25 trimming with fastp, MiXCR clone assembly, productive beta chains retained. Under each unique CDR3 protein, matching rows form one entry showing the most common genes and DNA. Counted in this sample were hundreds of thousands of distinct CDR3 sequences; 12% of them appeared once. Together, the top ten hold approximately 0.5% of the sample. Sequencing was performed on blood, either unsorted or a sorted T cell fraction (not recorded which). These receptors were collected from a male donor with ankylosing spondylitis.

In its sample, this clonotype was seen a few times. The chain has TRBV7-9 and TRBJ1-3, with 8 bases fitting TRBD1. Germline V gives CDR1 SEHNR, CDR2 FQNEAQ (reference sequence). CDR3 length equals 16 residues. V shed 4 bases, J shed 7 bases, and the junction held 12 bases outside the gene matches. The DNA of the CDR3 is TGTGCCAGCAGCTCCGGACAGGGTCCTTCGTGGAACACCATATATTTT. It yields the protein CASSSGQGPSWNTIYF.

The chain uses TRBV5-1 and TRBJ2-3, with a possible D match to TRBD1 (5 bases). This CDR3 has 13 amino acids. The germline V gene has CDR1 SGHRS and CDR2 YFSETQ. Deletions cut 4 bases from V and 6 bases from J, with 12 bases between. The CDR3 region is CASSPSAGDTQYF. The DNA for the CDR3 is TGCGCCAGCAGCCCATCGGCAGGGGATACGCAGTATTTT.

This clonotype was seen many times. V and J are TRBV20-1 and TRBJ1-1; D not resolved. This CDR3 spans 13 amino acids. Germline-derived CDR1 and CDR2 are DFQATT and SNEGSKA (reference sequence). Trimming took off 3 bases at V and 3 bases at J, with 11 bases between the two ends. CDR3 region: CSASKRTDTEAFF. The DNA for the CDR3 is TGCAGTGCTAGTAAAAGGACGGACACTGAAGCTTTCTTT.

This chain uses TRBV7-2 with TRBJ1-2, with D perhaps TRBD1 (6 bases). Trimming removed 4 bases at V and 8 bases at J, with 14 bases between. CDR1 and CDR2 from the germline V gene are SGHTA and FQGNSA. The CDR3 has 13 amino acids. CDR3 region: CASSSPGHEGYTF. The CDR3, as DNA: TGTGCCAGCAGCTCCCCGGGACACGAGGGCTACACCTTC.

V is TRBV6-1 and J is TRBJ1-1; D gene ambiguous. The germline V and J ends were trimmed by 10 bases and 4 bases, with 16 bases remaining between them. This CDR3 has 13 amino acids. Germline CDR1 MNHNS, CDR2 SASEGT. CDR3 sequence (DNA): TGTGCCACCATCGTTTTTTCTGGCACTGAAGCTTTCTTT. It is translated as CATIVFSGTEAFF.

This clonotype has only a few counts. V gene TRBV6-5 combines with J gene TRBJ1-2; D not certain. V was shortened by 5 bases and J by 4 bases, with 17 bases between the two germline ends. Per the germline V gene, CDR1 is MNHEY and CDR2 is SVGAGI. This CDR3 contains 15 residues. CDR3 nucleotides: TGTGCCAGCAGTACTGCCGCTTGGCCCACCTATGGCTACACCTTC. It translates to CASSTAAWPTYGYTF.

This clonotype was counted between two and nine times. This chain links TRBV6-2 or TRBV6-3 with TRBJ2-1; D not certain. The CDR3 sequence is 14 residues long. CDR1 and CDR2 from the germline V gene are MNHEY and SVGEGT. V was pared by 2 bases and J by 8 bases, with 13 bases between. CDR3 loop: CASSYNMRSDEQFF. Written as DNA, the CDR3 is TGTGCCAGCAGTTACAATATGAGATCCGATGAGCAGTTCTTC.

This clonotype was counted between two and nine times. The CDR3 spells CSAPPGQKLGTQYF. CDR3 nucleotides: TGCAGTGCTCCACCGGGACAGAAATTGGGGACCCAGTACTTC. The chain uses TRBV20-1 and TRBJ2-5, with 7 bases lining up with TRBD1. With V trimmed by 5 bases and J by 7 bases, 13 bases remained unmatched. Germline V gene sequence: CDR1 DFQATT, CDR2 SNEGSKA (reference sequence). The CDR3 covers 14 residues.

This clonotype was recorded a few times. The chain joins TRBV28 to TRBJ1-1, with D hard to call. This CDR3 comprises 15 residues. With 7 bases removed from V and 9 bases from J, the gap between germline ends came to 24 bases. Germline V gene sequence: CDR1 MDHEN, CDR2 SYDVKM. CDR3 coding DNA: TGTGCCAGCACCCCAGTGGGCAGCAGAACACTGAAAGCTTTCTTT. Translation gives CASTPVGSRTLKAFF.

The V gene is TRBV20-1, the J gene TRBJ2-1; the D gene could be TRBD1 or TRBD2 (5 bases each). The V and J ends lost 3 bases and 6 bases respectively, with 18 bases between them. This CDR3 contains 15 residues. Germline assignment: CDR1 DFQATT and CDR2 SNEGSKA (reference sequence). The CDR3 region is CSASNRDRGINEQFF. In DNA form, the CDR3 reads TGCAGTGCTAGTAACCGGGACCGGGGTATCAATGAGCAGTTCTTC.

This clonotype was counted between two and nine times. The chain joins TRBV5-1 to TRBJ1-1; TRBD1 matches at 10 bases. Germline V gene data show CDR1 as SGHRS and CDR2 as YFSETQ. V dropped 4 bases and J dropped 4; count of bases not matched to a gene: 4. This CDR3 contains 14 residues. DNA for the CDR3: TGCGCCAGCAGCCAGGGACAGGGGATCACTGAAGCTTTCTTT. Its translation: CASSQGQGITEAFF.